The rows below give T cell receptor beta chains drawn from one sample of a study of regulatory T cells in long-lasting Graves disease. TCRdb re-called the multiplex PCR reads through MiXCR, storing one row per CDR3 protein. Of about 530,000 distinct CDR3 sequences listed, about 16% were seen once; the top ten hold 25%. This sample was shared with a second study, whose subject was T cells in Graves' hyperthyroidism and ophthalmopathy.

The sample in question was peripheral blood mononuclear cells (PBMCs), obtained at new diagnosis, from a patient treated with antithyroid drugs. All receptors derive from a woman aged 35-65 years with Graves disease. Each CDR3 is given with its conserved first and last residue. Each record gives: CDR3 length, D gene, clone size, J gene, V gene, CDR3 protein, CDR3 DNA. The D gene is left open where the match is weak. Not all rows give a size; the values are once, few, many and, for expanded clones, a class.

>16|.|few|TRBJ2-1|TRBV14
CASSQVRRDEDDEQFF
TGTGCCAGCAGCCAAGTAAGGAGGGATGAGGACGATGAGCAGTTCTTC
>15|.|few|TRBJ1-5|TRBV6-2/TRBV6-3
CASSEAGNSNQPQHF
TGTGCCAGCAGTGAAGCGGGGAACAGCAATCAGCCCCAGCATTTT
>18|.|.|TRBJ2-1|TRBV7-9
CASSSTPGQTRSYNEQFF
TGTGCCAGCAGCTCGACCCCGGGACAAACGCGCTCCTACAATGAGCAGTTCTTC
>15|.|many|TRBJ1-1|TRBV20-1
CSARAPRGGWTEAFF
TGCAGTGCTAGAGCGCCCCGAGGGGGTTGGACTGAAGCTTTCTTT
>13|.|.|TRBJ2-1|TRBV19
CASREGGRDEQFF
TGTGCCAGTAGAGAGGGGGGGCGTGATGAGCAGTTCTTC
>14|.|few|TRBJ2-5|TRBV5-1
CASSLSPSEETQYF
TGCGCCAGCAGCTTGAGCCCTAGCGAAGAGACCCAGTACTTC
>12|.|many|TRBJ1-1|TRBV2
CASERGLTEAFF
TGTGCCAGCGAGAGGGGTCTGACTGAAGCTTTCTTT
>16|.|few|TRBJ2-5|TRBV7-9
CASSPETGRGFETQYF
TGTGCCAGCAGCCCAGAGACAGGGAGGGGTTTCGAGACCCAGTACTTC
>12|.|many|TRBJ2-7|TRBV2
CASNRLNYEQYF
TGTGCCAGCAACCGACTGAACTACGAGCAGTACTTC
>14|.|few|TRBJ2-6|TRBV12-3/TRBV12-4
CASSWSSGANVLTF
TGTGCCAGCAGTTGGTCCTCTGGGGCCAACGTCCTGACTTTC
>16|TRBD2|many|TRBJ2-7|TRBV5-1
CASSPKALAGDYEQYF
TGCGCCAGCAGCCCTAAGGCACTAGCGGGGGATTACGAGCAGTACTTC
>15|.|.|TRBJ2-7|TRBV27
CASSLSVQGVYEQYF
TGTGCCAGCAGTTTATCGGTACAAGGGGTCTACGAGCAGTACTTC
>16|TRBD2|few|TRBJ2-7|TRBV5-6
CASSTETSGPFYEQYF
TGTGCCAGCAGCACGGAGACTAGCGGGCCTTTCTACGAGCAGTACTTC
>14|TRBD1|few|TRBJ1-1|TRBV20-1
CSARGDRGDTEAFF
TGCAGTGCTAGGGGGGACAGGGGGGACACTGAAGCTTTCTTT
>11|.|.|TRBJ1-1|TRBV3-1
CASSHNTEASF
TGTGCCAGCAGCCACAACACTGAAGCTTCCTTT
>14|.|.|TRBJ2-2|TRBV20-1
CSARAKRATGELFF
TGCAGTGCTAGAGCGAAGCGGGCCACCGGGGAGCTGTTTTTT
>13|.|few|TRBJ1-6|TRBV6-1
CASRATNNSPLHF
TGTGCCAGCAGGGCGACAAATAATTCACCCCTCCACTTT
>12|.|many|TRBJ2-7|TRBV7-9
CASSFDSYEQYF
TGTGCCAGCAGTTTCGACAGCTACGAGCAGTACTTC
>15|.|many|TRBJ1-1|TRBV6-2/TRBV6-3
CASSDRSISYTEAFF
TGTGCCAGCAGTGACAGGTCGATTAGTTACACTGAAGCTTTCTTT
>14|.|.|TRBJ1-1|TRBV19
CASSIDPNSDEAFF
TGTGCCAGTAGTATAGATCCCAACTCAGACGAAGCTTTCTTT
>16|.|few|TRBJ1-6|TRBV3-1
CASSPWGGSYNSPLHF
TGTGCCAGCAGCCCTTGGGGAGGGTCCTATAATTCACCCCTCCACTTT
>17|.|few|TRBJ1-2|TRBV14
CASSVTPGRPANYGYTF
TGTGCCAGCAGCGTGACCCCGGGACGGCCAGCTAACTATGGCTACACCTTC
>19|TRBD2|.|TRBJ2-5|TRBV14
CASSPTTGTSGVFQETQYF
TGTGCCAGCAGCCCTACGACAGGGACTAGCGGAGTTTTCCAAGAGACCCAGTACTTC
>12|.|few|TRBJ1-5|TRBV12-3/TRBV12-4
CASSLVAKAQHF
TGTGCCAGCAGTTTAGTCGCGAAGGCCCAGCATTTT
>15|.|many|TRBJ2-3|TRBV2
CASSDEGLVTDTQYF
TGTGCCAGCAGTGATGAGGGACTCGTCACAGATACGCAGTATTTT
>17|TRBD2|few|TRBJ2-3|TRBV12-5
CASGLHGLAGGQVTQYF
TGTGCTAGTGGTTTGCACGGACTAGCGGGGGGGCAAGTCACGCAGTATTTT
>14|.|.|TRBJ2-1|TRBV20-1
CSALRGASYGEQFF
TGCAGTGCTCTCCGGGGGGCCAGTTACGGTGAGCAGTTCTTC
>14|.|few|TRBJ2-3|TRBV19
CASNPKIPTDTQYF
TGTGCCAGTAACCCTAAAATTCCCACAGATACGCAGTATTTT
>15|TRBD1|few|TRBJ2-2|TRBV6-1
CASNPGQRYTGELFF
TGTGCCAGCAATCCGGGACAGCGCTACACCGGGGAGCTGTTTTTT